The rows below give T cell receptor beta chains drawn from one sample of a study of Graves' ophthalmopathy and Graves' hyperthyroidism. A single record per CDR3 protein comes from TCRdb applying MiXCR to the multiplex PCR reads. Of over a million distinct CDR3 sequences listed, around a third are singletons. Sequenced input: peripheral blood or thyroid tissue (not recorded which). The receptors here all came from an adult man with Graves' hyperthyroidism. The CDR3 runs from the conserved cysteine through the conserved F or W.

TRBJ1-2 | TRBV5-4 | CAIGTGVDYGYTF
TRBJ1-2 | TRBV9 | CASSHGVRYTF
TRBJ1-1 | TRBV30 | CAWRDGPGVAFF
TRBJ1-2 | TRBV20-1 | CSARWGDSGYTF
TRBJ1-2 | TRBV7-2 | CASSFEGAGGYTF
TRBJ2-2 | TRBV5-1 | CASDSGLDTGELFF
TRBJ2-5 | TRBV2 | CASSENLAGVFQYF
TRBJ1-2 | TRBV24-1 | CATSDFGGYGYTF
TRBJ1-6 | TRBV7-9 | CASSVDRGTSPLHF
TRBJ1-5 | TRBV10-3 | CATQRSNQPQHF
TRBJ2-5 | TRBV10-3 | CAIRRSLGQETQYF
TRBJ2-5 | TRBV20-1 | CSARQGWYETQYF
TRBJ1-2 | TRBV2 | CASSGTGKGYTF
TRBJ1-1 | TRBV11-2 | CASSRGTPHTEAFF
TRBJ2-5 | TRBV2 | CASRKTTWGTQYF
TRBJ1-6 | TRBV4-1 | CASSQVSAGVNSPLHF
TRBJ1-2 | TRBV7-2 | CASSLDRSWGYTF
TRBJ1-2 | TRBV4-2 | CASIPQGLEDYGYTF
TRBJ1-5 | TRBV12-3/TRBV12-4 | CASSLRTGGLKPQHF
TRBJ1-1 | TRBV7-2 | CASTPRRSGGWESKAFF
TRBJ1-2 | TRBV10-3 | CAIQEGVRGHGYTF
TRBJ1-5 | TRBV6-5 | CASRAGSSNQPQHF
TRBJ2-2 | TRBV20-1 | CSARGRRQGPGELFF
TRBJ1-1 | TRBV7-9 | CTSNSDANTEAFF
TRBJ2-5 | TRBV29-1 | CSVAGTGGRYQETQYF
TRBJ2-7 | TRBV18 | CASKRDGGPGEQYF
TRBJ2-5 | TRBV20-1 | CSAEWRGKETQYF
TRBJ1-2 | TRBV19 | CASTFAGYGYTF
TRBJ1-1 | TRBV15 | CATSRDLSGNTEAFF
TRBJ2-3 | TRBV29-1 | CSVTAGITDTQYF
TRBJ1-5 | TRBV29-1 | CSPNRGRNQPQHF
TRBJ2-7 | TRBV12-3/TRBV12-4 | CASSLSGTSGTEYF
TRBJ2-2 | TRBV7-8 | CASSLAVGTPNTGELFF
TRBJ1-5 | TRBV27 | CASSFPDSNSNQPQHF
TRBJ1-2 | TRBV5-1 | CASTLGRLPWGYTF
TRBJ2-7 | TRBV19 | CARDRDRGLYEQYF
TRBJ2-5 | TRBV4-3 | CASSPVDRGETQYF
TRBJ2-6 | TRBV29-1 | CSVEVLATGVNVLTF